What follows are 13 T cell receptor beta chains derived from one specimen sequenced in a study of blood T cell repertoires in COVID-19 (TCRdb year 2020). Library creation used the immunoSEQ multiplex PCR assay. As stored in TCRdb, this immuneACCESS dataset retains in-frame rearrangements with V and J assigned. A fraction of the clones does not appear; measured against another copy, unresolved V genes explain less than half of the discrepancy, and the remainder lacks a known reason. For this sample there are 300,000 to 400,000 clones; around nine tenths appear just once. The ten largest clones take up 2.5% to 3.5% of the sample. Material for sequencing was peripheral blood. These receptors all come from a human donor in a cohort sampled during active COVID-19.

The V and J genes are TRBV5-1 and TRBJ2-2, with D maybe TRBD1 (6 bases). From germline, CDR1 is SGHRS and CDR2 YFSETQ. The CDR3 has 14 residues. The germline V and J ends were trimmed by 1 base and 4 bases, with 8 bases remaining between them. CDR3 sequence: CASSLWGPTGELFF. The CDR3 bases are TGCGCCAGCAGCTTGTGGGGGCCCACCGGGGAGCTGTTTTTT.

This chain uses TRBV2 with TRBJ2-7, with unresolved D. Between the trimmed V and J ends, which lost 6 bases and 7 bases, there was a span of 13 bases. CDR1 and CDR2 from the germline V gene are SNHLY and FYNNEI. The CDR3 length is 12 residues. CDR3 nucleotide sequence: TGTGCCAGCAGGGTTATGGCTTCGGAGCAGTACTTC. This gives the protein CASRVMASEQYF.

The chain joins TRBV9 to TRBJ1-5; D gene uncertain. The V gene lost 3 bases and the J gene lost 3 bases, with 13 bases spanning the gap. Germline CDR1 is SGDLS and CDR2 is YYNGEE. This CDR3 contains 15 residues. The CDR3 here is CASSAQGGINQPQHF. In nucleotides, the CDR3 is TGTGCCAGCAGCGCCCAAGGAGGGATCAATCAGCCCCAGCATTTT.

About this clone: Its ends do not fully match the called genes, so a read error is possible. The V gene is TRBV6-5, the J gene TRBJ2-7; 7 bases are a match to TRBD1. The CDR3 consists of 15 residues. Germline V CDR1 and CDR2: MNHEY, SVGAGI. In DNA form, the CDR3 reads TGTGTCAGCAGGGATGGAAGGGGGCGAAAGTACGAGCAGTACTTC. Translating it yields CVSRDGRGRKYEQYF.

The rearrangement joins TRBV6-5 to TRBJ2-2, with TRBD2 matching 13 bases. The V gene end was trimmed by 6 bases and the J gene end by 4 bases; junction bases not matched to a gene: 2. CDR3 length: 15 amino acids. Germline CDR1 MNHEY, CDR2 SVGAGI. This CDR3 is CASRLAGGPTGELFF. The CDR3 DNA reads as TGTGCCAGCAGACTAGCGGGGGGGCCCACCGGGGAGCTGTTTTTT.

This clone was seen only a few times. The chain carries TRBV28 and TRBJ2-7, with 7 bases fitting TRBD2. Germline V gene lookup returns CDR1 MDHEN and CDR2 SYDVKM. V was pared by 3 bases and J by 0 bases, with 2 bases of the junction left unmatched. The CDR3 is made up of 14 amino acids. The CDR3 DNA reads as TGTGCCAGCAGTTTTTGGGGGGGCTCCTACGAGCAGTACTTC. This translates into CASSFWGGSYEQYF.

This chain joins TRBV9 and TRBJ2-3; TRBD2 aligns across 7 bases. Looked up from germline, CDR1 is SGDLS and CDR2 is YYNGEE. V lost 0 bases and J lost 6; bases outside the gene matches: 10. The CDR3 spans 16 residues. CDR3 bases: TGTGCCAGCAGCGTAGACAGCGGGGCGGCTGTGGATACGCAGTATTTT. Translated: CASSVDSGAAVDTQYF.

The V and J genes are TRBV5-1 and TRBJ1-1; 11 bases fit TRBD1. The germline V gene has CDR1 SGHRS and CDR2 YFSETQ. V dropped 2 bases and J dropped 1; count of bases not matched to a gene: 1. The CDR3 is 15 residues long. CDR3 in amino acids: CASSLGTGGNTEAFF. In DNA, the CDR3 is TGCGCCAGCAGCTTAGGGACAGGGGGGAACACTGAAGCTTTCTTT.

CDR3 in DNA: TGTGCCAGCAGTTTAACGCCAGGGATCGAGCAGTACTTC. It encodes CASSLTPGIEQYF. The V gene is TRBV27, the J gene TRBJ2-7; D possibly corresponds to TRBD1 (5 bases). This CDR3 has 13 residues. The germline V and J ends were trimmed by 2 bases and 6 bases, with 11 bases remaining between them. The germline V gene encodes CDR1 MNHEY and CDR2 SMNVEV (reference sequence).

The rearrangement links TRBV5-1 to TRBJ2-7, with D hard to call. V was shortened by 0 bases and J by 7 bases, with 17 bases between the two germline ends. There are 15 residues in the CDR3. The germline V gene has CDR1 SGHRS and CDR2 YFSETQ. CDR3 DNA: TGCGCCAGCAGCTTGGGTGGCAGTCCCGACTTAGAGCAGTACTTC. It yields the protein CASSLGGSPDLEQYF. Combining the CDR3 with reference TRBV5-1 and TRBJ2-7 gives the whole variable domain KAGVTQTPRYLIKTRGQQVTLSCSPISGHRSVSWYQQTPGQGLQFLFEYFSETQRNKGNFPGRFSGRQFSNSRSEMNVSTLELGDSALYLCASSLGGSPDLEQYFGPGTRLTVT.

V usage is TRBV2 and J usage is TRBJ2-5; the D gene is possibly TRBD2 (6 bases). Germline CDR1 is SNHLY and CDR2 is FYNNEI. Between the trimmed V and J ends, which lost 6 bases and 7 bases, there was a span of 18 bases. The CDR3 consists of 14 residues. CDR3: CASSKFGGGATQYF. In nucleotides, the CDR3 is TGTGCCAGCAGCAAATTCGGCGGCGGGGCGACCCAGTACTTC.

This clone has only one observation. The V and J genes are TRBV7-2 and TRBJ2-3; D might be TRBD1 (6 bases). The CDR3 runs 15 residues. V dropped 0 bases and J dropped 8 bases, with 15 bases sitting between them. Per germline, CDR1 SGHTA and CDR2 FQGNSA. The CDR3 sequence is CASSLAGALGSTQYF. CDR3 sequence (DNA): TGTGCCAGCAGCTTAGCGGGGGCCCTTGGGAGTACGCAGTATTTT.

This chain links TRBV5-1 with TRBJ2-1; the D gene is possibly TRBD1 (5 bases). V was clipped by 2 bases and J by 3 bases, with 15 bases between them. CDR3 length: 16 amino acids. Germline V lookup: CDR1 SGHRS, CDR2 YFSETQ. The CDR3 bases are TGCGCCAGCAGCTTTCAGGGCCAGCTGATCTACAATGAGCAGTTCTTC. It codes for CASSFQGQLIYNEQFF. Variable domain in full (rest from reference TRBV5-1 and TRBJ2-1): KAGVTQTPRYLIKTRGQQVTLSCSPISGHRSVSWYQQTPGQGLQFLFEYFSETQRNKGNFPGRFSGRQFSNSRSEMNVSTLELGDSALYLCASSFQGQLIYNEQFFGPGTRLTVL.